One sample yielded the 22 T cell receptor beta chains listed below, sequenced in a study of cytomegalovirus exposure and HLA in healthy donors. 13 Jbeta primers and 60 Vbeta primers were used for the PCR. This table comes from immunoSEQ multiplex PCR, and its TCRdb copy is limited to in-frame clones, with some not included. Altogether approximately 82,000 clones are present, around two thirds being singletons, with the ten largest covering about 5.4%. Material: PBMCs. Receptors originate from a woman aged 30 to 39 in good health and CMV-seropositive.

The chain carries TRBV30 and TRBJ1-6, with D perhaps TRBD1 (5 bases). The V end was cut by 2 bases, the J end by 8 bases, with 13 bases between. Per the germline V gene, CDR1 is GTSNPN and CDR2 is SVGIG (reference sequence). The CDR3 covers 14 residues. The CDR3 DNA is TGTGCCTGGAGTCTCGACCTAGGGGATTCACCCCTCCACTTT. Protein product: CAWSLDLGDSPLHF.

The chain is built from TRBV28 and TRBJ2-3; the D gene is possibly TRBD1 (5 bases). Germline-derived CDR1 and CDR2 are MDHEN and SYDVKM. The CDR3 covers 14 residues. Trimming left V 5 bases short and J 9 bases short, with 18 bases between. CDR3 in amino acids: CASSLQQVRVTQYF. As DNA, the CDR3 is TGTGCCAGCAGTCTACAACAGGTCAGGGTGACGCAGTATTTT.

This sequence joins TRBV15 and TRBJ2-5, with TRBD2 identical over 9 bases. V was clipped by 5 bases and J by 3 bases; unmatched bases: 4. The CDR3 covers 14 residues. Germline V gene sequence: CDR1 LNHNV, CDR2 YYDKDF (reference sequence). The chain's CDR3 is CATSSGTSKETQYF. CDR3 nucleotide sequence: TGTGCCACCAGCTCCGGGACTAGCAAAGAGACCCAGTACTTC.

This clone was seen more than once but under ten times. The CDR3 spells CASSPVETGYEQYF. The CDR3 DNA sequence: TGTGCCAGCTCACCAGTGGAAACAGGCTACGAGCAGTACTTC. This chain joins TRBV18 and TRBJ2-7, with a weak D call TRBD1 (5 bases). Per the germline V gene, CDR1 is KGHSH and CDR2 is LQKENI. V gave up 2 bases and J gave up 3 bases, with 11 bases separating them. The CDR3 contains 14 residues.

V and J are TRBV7-3 and TRBJ1-1; no clear D gene. The CDR3 consists of 14 residues. With 5 bases removed from V and 1 base from J, the gap between germline ends came to 11 bases. Germline V lookup: CDR1 SGHTA, CDR2 FQGTGA. The CDR3 spells CASSPFARNTEAFF. The CDR3 region has the DNA TGTGCCAGCAGCCCCTTCGCGAGGAACACTGAAGCTTTCTTT.

In its sample, this clone was seen a few times. J is TRBJ2-7 and V is TRBV5-1, with 12 bases lining up with TRBD2. Germline-derived CDR1 and CDR2 are SGHRS and YFSETQ. This CDR3 has 15 amino acids. Germline trimming cut 4 bases from V and 2 bases from J; bases unmatched to any gene: 4. CDR3 coding DNA: TGCGCCAGCAGCGCTCGACTAGCGGGGGCCTACGAGCAGTACTTC. Its protein is CASSARLAGAYEQYF. The entire variable domain, with the rest obtained from reference TRBV5-1 and TRBJ2-7, is as follows: KAGVTQTPRYLIKTRGQQVTLSCSPISGHRSVSWYQQTPGQGLQFLFEYFSETQRNKGNFPGRFSGRQFSNSRSEMNVSTLELGDSALYLCASSARLAGAYEQYFGPGTRLTVT.

This clone was observed a few times. The gene calls are TRBV28 and TRBJ1-1; 12 nucleotides line up with TRBD1. The V segment lost 5 bases and the J segment 4 bases; nucleotides outside the gene matches: 8. The CDR3 is 16 amino acids. The germline gives CDR1 MDHEN, CDR2 SYDVKM. Here the CDR3 DNA reads TGTGCCAGCAGTGGGGGACAGGGGGCGCGGGTCACTGAAGCTTTCTTT. As protein: CASSGGQGARVTEAFF.

The chain's CDR3 is CASSYTGGATNEKLFF. The CDR3 DNA reads TGTGCCAGCAGTTACACGGGGGGGGCAACTAATGAAAAACTGTTTTTT. The V call is TRBV6-5, the J call TRBJ1-4; D may be TRBD1 (5 bases). Trimming pared 2 bases from V and 0 bases from J, leaving 10 bases between. This CDR3 region has 16 residues. Germline lookup yields CDR1 MNHEY and CDR2 SVGAGI.

This clone has just a few counts. Other DNA sequences in this sample translate to the same CDR3. V gene TRBV6-5 combines with J gene TRBJ1-1, with D tentatively TRBD1 (5 bases). Trimming pared 4 bases from V and 2 bases from J, leaving 11 bases between. This CDR3 is 14 amino acids long. Per germline, CDR1 MNHEY and CDR2 SVGAGI. For the CDR3, the DNA is TGTGCCAGCAGTTCTCCGGGACTAAACACTGAAGCTTTCTTT. Protein: CASSSPGLNTEAFF.

The chain employs TRBV7-9 and TRBJ1-2; a possible D gene is TRBD1 (6 bases). V lost 6 bases, J lost 0 bases, and 14 bases lay in between. This CDR3 spans 15 amino acids. Germline V gene lookup returns CDR1 SEHNR and CDR2 FQNEAQ (reference sequence). The CDR3 region is CASSYGQPANYGYTF. The CDR3 nucleotides are TGTGCCAGCAGTTACGGACAGCCTGCTAACTATGGCTACACCTTC.

V gene TRBV4-3 combines with J gene TRBJ1-2; D not certain. In germline, CDR1 is LGHNA, CDR2 YSLEER. The CDR3 has 17 amino acids. V shed 1 base and J shed 4 bases, with 19 bases lying between them. DNA of the CDR3: TGCGCCAGCAGCCAAGCCCCCAACCAAGGAGACTTCTATGGCTACACCTTC. Its protein product is CASSQAPNQGDFYGYTF.

The V and J genes are TRBV19 and TRBJ1-1, with 8 bases lining up with TRBD1. Germline CDR1 LNHDA, CDR2 SQIVND (reference sequence). CDR3 length: 15 residues. J gave up 0 bases and V 4 bases, and 4 bases lay outside the gene matches. CDR3 in DNA: TGTGCCAGTAGTAGGTACAGGGGGATGAACACTGAAGCTTTCTTT. Translation gives CASSRYRGMNTEAFF.

V usage is TRBV21-1 and J usage is TRBJ2-5; the D segment call TRBD1 is taken from the table without a DNA check. TRBV21-1 is classified as a pseudogene. This CDR3 comprises 16 residues. DNA for the CDR3: TGTGCCAGCAGCAATAGGGGGCATACAGGGGATAAGACCCAGTACTTC. Residues: CASSNRGHTGDKTQYF.

This clone has a single count. The V gene is TRBV6-1, the J gene TRBJ1-6; TRBD1 aligns across 7 bases. CDR3 length: 14 residues. Germline trimming cut 9 bases from V and 7 bases from J; bases unmatched to any gene: 9. CDR1 and CDR2 from the germline V gene are MNHNS and SASEGT. DNA for the CDR3: TGTGCCAGTTCGTGGGACAGCAACAATTCACCCCTCCACTTT. Amino acids: CASSWDSNNSPLHF.

The chain is built from TRBV6-1 and TRBJ1-1; 7 bases line up with TRBD1. CDR1 is MNHNS, CDR2 SASEGT, per germline. J was trimmed by 4 bases and V by 6 bases; bases with no gene match: 5. The CDR3 totals 13 residues. CDR3 coding DNA: TGTGCCAGCAGCGACAGGGCGGGCACTGAAGCTTTCTTT. The encoded protein is CASSDRAGTEAFF.

The count of this clone is one. V gene TRBV19 combines with J gene TRBJ2-7; 8 bases map to TRBD1. The CDR3 has 15 residues. Per the germline V gene, CDR1 is LNHDA and CDR2 is SQIVND (reference sequence). V gave up 3 bases and J gave up 0 bases; unmatched junction bases: 4. The CDR3 reads CASSMGQVSSYEQYF. For the CDR3, the DNA is TGTGCCAGTAGTATGGGACAGGTATCCTCCTACGAGCAGTACTTC.

The rearrangement uses TRBV27 and TRBJ2-3; unclear D gene. Trimming pared 4 bases from V and 6 bases from J, leaving 14 bases between. CDR1 MNHEY and CDR2 SMNVEV come from the germline V gene (reference sequence). The CDR3 contains 14 residues. The CDR3 loop reads CASSWSSARDTQYF. The CDR3 coding sequence is TGTGCCAGCAGTTGGTCTAGTGCTCGGGATACGCAGTATTTT.

This clone was counted a few times. The chain carries TRBV5-6 and TRBJ2-1, with 8 bases lining up with TRBD1. The junction had 2 bases not matched to a gene; V was cut back by 2 bases and J by 10 bases. The CDR3 spans 12 residues. Germline V lookup: CDR1 SGHDT, CDR2 YYEEEE. The CDR3 DNA is TGTGCCAGCAGCTTATGGACAGGGGAGCAGTTCTTC. As protein: CASSLWTGEQFF.

This clone was counted a few times. The chain is built from TRBV4-3 and TRBJ1-2, with D unresolved. Per germline, CDR1 LGHNA and CDR2 YSLEER. V shed 2 bases and J shed 8 bases, with 12 bases lying between them. The CDR3 contains 13 residues. The CDR3 DNA reads as TGCGCCAGCAGCCAATCCCGTTCCGGGGGCTACACCTTC. Amino acid sequence: CASSQSRSGGYTF.

Concerning this clone: An end of the junction differs from the germline gene, which may be a read error. This rearrangement joins TRBV7-9 to TRBJ1-2, with 7 bases identical to TRBD1. Germline CDR1 and CDR2: SEHNR and FQNEAQ (reference sequence). The CDR3 is 16 residues long. The CDR3 spells CSSVALDRVDNYGYTF. CDR3 DNA sequence: TGTTCCAGCGTGGCCCTCGACAGGGTGGATAACTATGGCTACACCTTC.

The J gene is TRBJ1-2, the V gene TRBV25-1; tentative D call: TRBD1 (6 bases). Germline loops: CDR1 MGHDK, CDR2 SYGVNS. The CDR3 consists of 13 residues. V gave up 6 bases and J gave up 4 bases, with 12 bases separating them. The CDR3 DNA follows: TGTGCCAGCAGGGGACAAGGGACCTATGGCTACACCTTC. This codes for CASRGQGTYGYTF.

The chain employs TRBV30 and TRBJ1-2; 10 bases match TRBD1. In germline, CDR1 is GTSNPN, CDR2 SVGIG (reference sequence). J lost 8 bases, V lost 7 bases, and 4 bases had no gene match. The CDR3 runs 11 residues. CDR3 amino acids: CALTGGGGYTF. CDR3 nucleotide sequence: TGTGCCTTGACAGGGGGCGGAGGCTACACCTTC.